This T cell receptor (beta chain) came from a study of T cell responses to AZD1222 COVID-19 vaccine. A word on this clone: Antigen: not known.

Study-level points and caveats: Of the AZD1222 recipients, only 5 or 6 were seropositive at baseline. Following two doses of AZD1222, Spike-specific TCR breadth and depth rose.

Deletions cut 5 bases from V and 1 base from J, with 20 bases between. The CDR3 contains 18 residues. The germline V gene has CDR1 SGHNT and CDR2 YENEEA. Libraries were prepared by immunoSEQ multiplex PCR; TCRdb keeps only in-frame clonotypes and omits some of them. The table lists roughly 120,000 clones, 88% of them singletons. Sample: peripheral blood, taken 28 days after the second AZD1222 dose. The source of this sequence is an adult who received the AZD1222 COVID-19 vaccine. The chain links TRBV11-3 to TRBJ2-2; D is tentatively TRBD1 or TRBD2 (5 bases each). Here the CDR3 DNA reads TGTGCCAGCAGCGCCCCACGGTGGGGGAATCAGAACACCGGGGAGCTGTTTTTT. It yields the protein CASSAPRWGNQNTGELFF.